This TCR beta chain was sequenced for a study of cytomegalovirus exposure and HLA in healthy donors. Germline CDR1 and CDR2: MNHNS and SASEGT. V shed 6 bases and J shed 5 bases, with 10 bases lying between them. The CDR3 loop spans 12 amino acids. PCR was performed using 60 Vbeta and 13 Jbeta primers. TCRdb keeps only in-frame clones here, not all; method: immunoSEQ multiplex PCR. This sample's clone table lists 80,000 to 100,000 clones. Points from the study as a whole: Cytomegalovirus association was listed for 150 or so TCR beta chains. Later analysis suggested most CMV-associated TCR beta chains were HLA-restricted. With DRB1 most and HLA-C fewest, TCR association rates differed between HLA loci in a later analysis.

Comment on this clone: Its antigen is not known.

Sample: PBMCs. The V gene is TRBV6-1, the J gene TRBJ1-1, with D tentatively TRBD1 (6 bases). The sequence was obtained from a man in his forties or fifties in good health and CMV-seropositive. The DNA for the CDR3 is TGTGCCAGCAGAACAGGGTTAACTGAAGCTTTCTTT. It yields the protein CASRTGLTEAFF.